This is a list of T cell receptor beta chains from one sample in a study of blood T cell repertoires in COVID-19. Measured with immunoSEQ multiplex PCR; TCRdb has only the in-frame clones, and not every one. There are approximately 210,000 clones in the sample; approximately 81% occur only once, and 3.5% to 4% lies in the top ten. The material sequenced was peripheral blood. These receptors were obtained from a woman of 80 years or more with acute or convalescent COVID-19. The CDR3 runs from the conserved cysteine through the conserved F or W. The D gene is left open where the match is weak. Not all rows give a size; the values are once, few, many and, for expanded clones, a class.

TRBD2	TRBV11-3	-	TRBJ2-4	CASSERLAGKNIQYF	TGTGCCAGCAGCGAAAGACTAGCGGGGAAAAACATTCAGTACTTC
TRBD1	TRBV9	-	TRBJ1-1	CASSPSQTGGVGAFF	TGTGCCAGCAGCCCCTCCCAGACAGGGGGTGTTGGAGCTTTCTTT
TRBD1	TRBV25-1	-	TRBJ1-4	CASHDREWEKLFF	TGTGCCAGCCACGACAGGGAATGGGAAAAACTGTTTTTT
TRBD1	TRBV2	-	TRBJ2-7	CASARTGTNEQYF	TGTGCCAGCGCCCGGACAGGGACCAACGAGCAGTACTTC
-	TRBV7-2	-	TRBJ2-1	CASNGNTGTGEQFF	TGTGCCAGCAACGGAAATACAGGGACGGGAGAGCAGTTCTTC
-	TRBV29-1	-	TRBJ1-2	CSVGASTGYTF	TGCAGCGTTGGAGCCTCTACTGGCTACACCTTC
-	TRBV7-2	-	TRBJ2-3	CASSYIVARGDTQYF	TGTGCCAGCAGCTACATAGTCGCCCGGGGAGATACGCAGTATTTT
-	TRBV5-4	-	TRBJ1-6	CASGRENSPLHF	TGTGCCAGCGGCAGGGAAAATTCACCCCTCCACTTT
-	TRBV3-1/TRBV3-2	-	TRBJ2-2	CASTLGSRDLRGELFF	TGTGCCAGCACCCTAGGATCCAGGGACTTACGGGGGGAGCTGTTTTTT
TRBD1	TRBV28	-	TRBJ2-2	CASSAGTGGIIGELFF	TGTGCCAGCAGTGCCGGGACAGGGGGCATTATCGGGGAGCTGTTTTTT
TRBD1	TRBV19	-	TRBJ1-2	CASSVTGVNYGYTF	TGTGCCAGTAGTGTGACAGGGGTAAACTATGGCTACACCTTC
-	TRBV28	-	TRBJ2-1	CASSLTALNEQFF	TGTGCCAGCAGTTTGACTGCTCTCAATGAGCAGTTCTTC
TRBD2	TRBV7-3	-	TRBJ2-1	CASSTGLVGEQFF	TGTGCCAGCAGCACCGGACTAGTGGGTGAGCAGTTCTTC
TRBD2	TRBV3-1/TRBV3-2	-	TRBJ2-2	CASSNSGGATGELFF	TGTGCCAGCAGCAACAGCGGGGGGGCCACCGGGGAGCTGTTTTTT
-	TRBV28	-	TRBJ2-7	CASQGRDGGGYEQYF	TGTGCCAGCCAAGGGCGGGATGGGGGTGGGTACGAGCAGTACTTC
-	TRBV27	-	TRBJ1-1	CASSDRRNTEAFF	TGTGCCAGCAGCGACAGGAGGAACACTGAAGCTTTCTTT
TRBD1	TRBV28	-	TRBJ1-6	CASSFGTGNSPLHF	TGTGCCAGCAGTTTTGGGACAGGGAATTCACCCCTCCACTTT
TRBD2	TRBV5-1	-	TRBJ2-3	CASSSDSGGAGDTQYF	TGCGCCAGCAGCTCCGACAGCGGGGGGGCCGGAGATACGCAGTATTTT
-	TRBV6-2/TRBV6-3	-	TRBJ2-1	CASSYSPGGSYNEQFF	TGTGCCAGCAGTTACTCACCCGGCGGTTCCTACAATGAGCAGTTCTTC
TRBD2	TRBV14	few	TRBJ2-1	CASSPLSSGGINEQFF	TGTGCCAGCAGCCCCCTGAGCAGCGGGGGGATAAATGAGCAGTTCTTC
-	TRBV15	-	TRBJ1-4	CATSRDWRGTNEKLFF	TGTGCCACCAGCAGAGATTGGCGGGGCACTAATGAAAAACTGTTTTTT
TRBD2	TRBV9	-	TRBJ2-1	CASSVSGTIYNEQFF	TGTGCCAGCAGCGTCTCCGGGACTATATACAATGAGCAGTTCTTC
-	TRBV12-5	-	TRBJ1-6	CASGSRRREGTYNSPLHF	TGTGCTAGTGGTTCCCGGCGGCGGGAGGGGACCTATAATTCACCCCTCCACTTT
-	TRBV23-1	-	TRBJ1-5	CASSRGQPQHF	TGCGCCAGCAGTCGAGGTCAGCCCCAGCATTTT
-	TRBV12-3/TRBV12-4	-	TRBJ2-2	CASSRRTGELFF	TGTGCCAGCAGCAGGCGAACCGGGGAGCTGTTTTTT
TRBD1	TRBV6-5	-	TRBJ1-3	CASRTGAGNTIYF	TGTGCCAGCAGAACAGGGGCAGGAAACACCATATATTTT
-	TRBV20-1	-	TRBJ1-2	CSARTVFGYTF	TGCAGTGCTAGGACTGTTTTTGGCTACACCTTC
-	TRBV9	-	TRBJ2-3	CASTTGVGSPDTQYF	TGTGCCAGCACTACCGGGGTAGGGAGCCCAGATACGCAGTATTTT
TRBD1	TRBV19	few	TRBJ1-5	CASSITRRQGKQPQHF	TGTGCCAGTAGTATAACGAGGCGACAGGGCAAACAGCCCCAGCATTTT
TRBD2	TRBV9	-	TRBJ2-1	CASSLAPAGSYNEQFF	TGTGCCAGCAGTTTAGCTCCAGCGGGGTCCTACAATGAGCAGTTCTTC
TRBD1	TRBV4-3	-	TRBJ1-1	CASSQDGQGTAFF	TGCGCCAGCAGCCAAGACGGACAGGGCACGGCTTTCTTT
TRBD2	TRBV2	-	TRBJ2-2	CASSLLAGGTGELFF	TGTGCCAGCAGTCTACTAGCGGGGGGAACCGGGGAGCTGTTTTTT
-	TRBV5-4	-	TRBJ2-1	CASSLPGGRGSYNEQFF	TGTGCCAGCAGCCTACCCGGGGGTCGGGGTTCCTACAATGAGCAGTTCTTC
-	TRBV5-1	-	TRBJ1-1	CASSLDWGSEAFF	TGCGCCAGCAGCTTGGATTGGGGCTCTGAAGCTTTCTTT